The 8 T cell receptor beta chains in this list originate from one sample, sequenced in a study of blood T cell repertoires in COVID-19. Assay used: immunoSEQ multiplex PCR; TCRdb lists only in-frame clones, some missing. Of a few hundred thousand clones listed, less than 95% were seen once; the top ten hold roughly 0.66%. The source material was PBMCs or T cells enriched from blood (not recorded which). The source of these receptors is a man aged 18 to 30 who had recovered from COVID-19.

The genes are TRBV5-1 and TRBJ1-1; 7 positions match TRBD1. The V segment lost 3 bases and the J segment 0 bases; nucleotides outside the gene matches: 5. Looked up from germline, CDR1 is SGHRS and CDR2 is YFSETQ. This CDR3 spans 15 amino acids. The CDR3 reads CASSSPGQLNTEAFF. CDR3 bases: TGCGCCAGCAGCTCTCCGGGACAGTTGAACACTGAAGCTTTCTTT. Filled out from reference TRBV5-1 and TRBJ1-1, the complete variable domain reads KAGVTQTPRYLIKTRGQQVTLSCSPISGHRSVSWYQQTPGQGLQFLFEYFSETQRNKGNFPGRFSGRQFSNSRSEMNVSTLELGDSALYLCASSSPGQLNTEAFFGQGTRLTVV.

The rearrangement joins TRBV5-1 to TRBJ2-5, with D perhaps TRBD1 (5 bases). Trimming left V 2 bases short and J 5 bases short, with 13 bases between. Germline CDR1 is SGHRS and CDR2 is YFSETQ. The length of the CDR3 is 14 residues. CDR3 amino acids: CASSFSGYSETQYF. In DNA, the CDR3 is TGCGCCAGCAGCTTTTCAGGGTACAGTGAGACCCAGTACTTC.

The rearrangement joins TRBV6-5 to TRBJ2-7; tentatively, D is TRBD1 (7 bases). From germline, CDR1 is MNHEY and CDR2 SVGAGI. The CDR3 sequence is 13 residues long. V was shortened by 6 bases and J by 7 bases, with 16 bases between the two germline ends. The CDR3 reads CASRDRAAGEQYF. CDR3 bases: TGTGCCAGCAGAGACAGGGCCGCGGGGGAGCAGTACTTC.

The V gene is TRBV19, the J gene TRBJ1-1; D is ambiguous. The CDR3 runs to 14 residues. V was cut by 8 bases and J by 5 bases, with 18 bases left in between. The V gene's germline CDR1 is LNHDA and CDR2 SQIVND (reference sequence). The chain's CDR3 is CASLGRGIGTEAFF. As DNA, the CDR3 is TGTGCCAGTCTGGGCCGTGGTATTGGGACTGAAGCTTTCTTT.

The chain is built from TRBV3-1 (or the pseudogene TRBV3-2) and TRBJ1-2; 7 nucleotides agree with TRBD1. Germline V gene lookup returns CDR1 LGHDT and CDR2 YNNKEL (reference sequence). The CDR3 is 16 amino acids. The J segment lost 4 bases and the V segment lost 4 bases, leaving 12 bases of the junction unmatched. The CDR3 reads CASSPAQGDRSYGYTF. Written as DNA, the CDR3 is TGTGCCAGCAGCCCCGCTCAGGGGGACCGATCCTATGGCTACACCTTC.

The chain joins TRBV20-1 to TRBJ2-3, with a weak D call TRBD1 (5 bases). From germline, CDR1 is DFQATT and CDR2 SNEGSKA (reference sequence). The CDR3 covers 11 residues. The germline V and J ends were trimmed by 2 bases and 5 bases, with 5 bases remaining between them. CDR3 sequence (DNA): TGCAGTGCTAGACAGGGAGATACGCAGTATTTT. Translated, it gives CSARQGDTQYF.

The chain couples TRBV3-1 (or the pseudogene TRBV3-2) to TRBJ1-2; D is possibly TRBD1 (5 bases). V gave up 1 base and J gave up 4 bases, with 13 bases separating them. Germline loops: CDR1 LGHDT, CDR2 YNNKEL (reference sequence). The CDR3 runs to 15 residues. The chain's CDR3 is CASSQAGRSPYGYTF. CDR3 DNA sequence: TGTGCCAGCAGCCAAGCAGGGAGGTCCCCCTATGGCTACACCTTC.

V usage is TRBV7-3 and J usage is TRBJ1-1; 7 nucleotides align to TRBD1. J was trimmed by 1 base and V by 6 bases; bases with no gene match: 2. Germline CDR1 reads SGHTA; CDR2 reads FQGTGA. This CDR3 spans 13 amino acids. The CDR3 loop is CASSRTGNTEAFF. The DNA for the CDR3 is TGTGCCAGCAGTCGGACAGGGAACACTGAAGCTTTCTTT.